This T cell receptor beta chain appears in the sequencing data of a study of blood T cell repertoires in COVID-19. Across the whole study: The origin of the acute and convalescent COVID-19 samples was the United States, Italy and Spain.

Original processing notes: Nucleated cell number was recorded as an estimate derived from reference gene primer amplification. Sequenced by immunoSEQ multiplex PCR; TCRdb stores in-frame clones only, minus some. The DNA gave D and trimming, while V, J and clone size come from that table. The data hold a few hundred thousand clones, with about 90% observed a single time. Germline lookup yields CDR1 LGHDT and CDR2 YNNKEL (reference sequence). The CDR3 totals 13 residues. The germline V and J ends were trimmed by 8 bases and 7 bases, with 12 bases remaining between them. The source is a middle-aged man with active or convalescent COVID-19. This chain connects TRBV3-1 (or the pseudogene TRBV3-2) to TRBJ1-6; D gene ambiguous. Sequencing was done on a sample of peripheral blood. The CDR3 sequence is CASGGLSNSPLHF. The CDR3 DNA reads as TGTGCCAGCGGTGGACTGAGCAATTCACCCCTCCACTTT.